These T cell receptor beta chains were read from a single sample in a study of cytotoxic CD8 clonotypes in ibrutinib-treated CLL. Generated by immunoSEQ multiplex PCR, the TCRdb table keeps only in-frame clones and is missing some. The sample includes more than 85,000 clones, about 74% of them seen just once. Source: PBMCs, taken after 24 months of ibrutinib treatment. The origin of the receptors is a human donor with chronic lymphocytic leukemia. CDR3s include the opening cysteine and the closing phenylalanine or tryptophan. Fields, in order: clone size, V gene, D gene, J gene, CDR3 DNA, CDR3 protein. A D gene is named only where the DNA matches it firmly. Rows give clone size only sometimes, using once, few, many, or a class for an expanded clone.

clone_size: few; v_call: TRBV7-9; d_call: TRBD1; j_call: TRBJ1-2; cdr3_nt: TGTGCCAGCAGCCCGGACAGGGGTGGCTACACCTTC; cdr3_aa: CASSPDRGGYTF
clone_size: -; v_call: TRBV29-1; d_call: -; j_call: TRBJ2-1; cdr3_nt: TGCAGCGTTATCCAGGGAGCTACTGAGCAGTTCTTC; cdr3_aa: CSVIQGATEQFF
clone_size: -; v_call: TRBV7-2; d_call: -; j_call: TRBJ2-7; cdr3_nt: TGTGCCAGCAGCTTAGGTTCCTCGGGGGCCAACGAGCAGTACTTC; cdr3_aa: CASSLGSSGANEQYF
clone_size: -; v_call: TRBV5-6; d_call: TRBD1; j_call: TRBJ1-1; cdr3_nt: TGTGCCAGCAGTAGGACAGGGGTTCGGCAAGCTTTCTTT; cdr3_aa: CASSRTGVRQAFF
clone_size: -; v_call: TRBV29-1; d_call: -; j_call: TRBJ2-7; cdr3_nt: TGCAGCGTTGAAAATCAGGGATACGAGCAGTACTTC; cdr3_aa: CSVENQGYEQYF
clone_size: -; v_call: TRBV6-5; d_call: -; j_call: TRBJ2-7; cdr3_nt: TGTGCCAGCAGTTTCACTAGAAATATCTACGAGCAGTACTTC; cdr3_aa: CASSFTRNIYEQYF
clone_size: -; v_call: TRBV5-8; d_call: -; j_call: TRBJ1-3; cdr3_nt: TGTGCCAGCACCTTGGCGGGACGGAAAGCCTCTGGAAACACCATATATTTT; cdr3_aa: CASTLAGRKASGNTIYF
clone_size: -; v_call: TRBV28; d_call: -; j_call: TRBJ2-7; cdr3_nt: TGTGCCAGCAGCCCCGGGACACCTAACTCCTACGAGCAGTACTTC; cdr3_aa: CASSPGTPNSYEQYF
clone_size: few; v_call: TRBV28; d_call: -; j_call: TRBJ1-1; cdr3_nt: TGTGCCAGCAGCACCCCTTCGGGGAAAGCTTTCTTT; cdr3_aa: CASSTPSGKAFF
clone_size: -; v_call: TRBV27; d_call: -; j_call: TRBJ2-1; cdr3_nt: TGTGCCAGCAGGGGGGCTATCGTGCAGTTCTTC; cdr3_aa: CASRGAIVQFF
clone_size: -; v_call: TRBV12-5; d_call: TRBD2; j_call: TRBJ2-5; cdr3_nt: TGTGCTAGTGCTAAAATTACCGGGGGGGGAGAGACCCAGTACTTC; cdr3_aa: CASAKITGGGETQYF
clone_size: -; v_call: TRBV5-8; d_call: TRBD1; j_call: TRBJ1-4; cdr3_nt: TGTGCCAGCAGCCTAGGGACAGGGACTAATGAAAAACTGTTTTTT; cdr3_aa: CASSLGTGTNEKLFF
clone_size: -; v_call: TRBV9; d_call: TRBD1; j_call: TRBJ2-5; cdr3_nt: TGTGCCAGCAGCGTAGACCCCACGGACAGGGGACAGACCCAGTACTTC; cdr3_aa: CASSVDPTDRGQTQYF